Listed here are 18 T cell receptor beta chains from one sample, sequenced in a study of tumor-infiltrating lymphocytes in localized non-small cell lung cancer. The assay was immunoSEQ multiplex PCR, and TCRdb's table has in-frame clones only and misses some. This sample has 9,500 or so clones, with about three quarters found just once. Material for sequencing was lung tumor tissue. The source of these receptors is a human donor with non-small cell lung cancer.

This chain joins TRBV6-1 and TRBJ1-1; D remains ambiguous. The CDR3 covers 15 residues. Trimming shortened V by 2 bases and J by 5 bases, and 15 bases separated the two germline ends. Germline V gene lookup returns CDR1 MNHNS and CDR2 SASEGT. Here the CDR3 reads CASSERMAGATEAFF. As DNA, the CDR3 is TGTGCCAGCAGTGAAAGAATGGCTGGAGCTACTGAAGCTTTCTTT.

This clone has more than one count but fewer than ten. CDR3 protein: CSAPTAETQYF. In DNA, the CDR3 is TGCAGCGCTCCTACGGCGGAGACCCAGTACTTC. The chain employs TRBV29-1 and TRBJ2-5, with D unresolved. Trimming left V 7 bases short and J 5 bases short, with 11 bases between. CDR3 length: 11 residues. Germline V gene sequence: CDR1 SQVTM, CDR2 ANQGSEA.

The chain couples TRBV18 to TRBJ1-1; D gene unclear. Germline V gene lookup returns CDR1 KGHSH and CDR2 LQKENI. With 3 bases removed from V and 1 base from J, the gap between germline ends came to 12 bases. The CDR3 runs 15 residues. Here the CDR3 reads CASSPVTRRNTEAFF. CDR3 bases: TGTGCCAGCTCACCGGTTACGCGGAGGAACACTGAAGCTTTCTTT.

This sequence joins TRBV11-2 and TRBJ2-1, with D possibly TRBD1 on 5 matching bases. V lost 3 bases and J lost 5, with 8 bases in between. CDR3 length equals 13 residues. Germline CDR1 SGHAT, CDR2 FQNNGV. CDR3 protein: CASSLAGHNEQFF. CDR3 coding DNA: TGTGCCAGCAGCTTGGCAGGGCACAATGAGCAGTTCTTC.

A few counts support this clone. V gene TRBV29-1 combines with J gene TRBJ2-7, with TRBD2 identical over 10 bases. With V trimmed by 5 bases and J by 4 bases, 11 bases remained unmatched. The CDR3 runs 15 residues. Per the germline V gene, CDR1 is SQVTM and CDR2 is ANQGSEA. The CDR3 reads CSVITAGGPRYEQYF. In DNA, the CDR3 is TGCAGCGTTATCACAGCGGGAGGGCCTCGGTACGAGCAGTACTTC.

The chain is built from TRBV19 and TRBJ2-1, with 12 bases identical to TRBD2. V gave up 8 bases and J gave up 9 bases; unmatched junction bases: 8. Germline CDR1 and CDR2: LNHDA and SQIVND (reference sequence). The CDR3 spans 14 residues. Here the CDR3 reads CASASGGASGEQFF. CDR3 nucleotide sequence: TGTGCCAGTGCTAGCGGGGGGGCGTCCGGTGAGCAGTTCTTC.

V gene TRBV5-4 combines with J gene TRBJ2-5; 10 bases line up with TRBD1. Trimming removed 0 bases from V and 1 base from J; junction bases left unmatched: 0. This CDR3 spans 15 amino acids. Germline assignment: CDR1 SGHNT and CDR2 YYREEE (reference sequence). DNA of the CDR3: TGTGCCAGCAGCTTGGGGGACAGGGGCCAAGAGACCCAGTACTTC. It is translated as CASSLGDRGQETQYF.

V is TRBV7-2 and J is TRBJ2-3; a weak D match, TRBD2 (5 bases). Trimming pared 4 bases from V and 1 base from J, leaving 12 bases between. The CDR3 has 15 amino acids. Germline values: CDR1 SGHTA, CDR2 FQGNSA. CDR3 amino acids: CASSSLFGGTDTQYF. The CDR3 DNA follows: TGTGCCAGCAGCTCCCTCTTCGGGGGCACAGATACGCAGTATTTT.

This clone was seen more than once but under ten times. V gene TRBV5-5 combines with J gene TRBJ1-1, with 8 bases fitting TRBD1. The V and J ends lost 0 bases and 5 bases, in that order; junction bases with no gene match: 15. There are 18 residues in the CDR3. Per germline, CDR1 SGHKS and CDR2 YYEKEE (reference sequence). In nucleotides, the CDR3 is TGTGCCAGCAGCTTGGGCGGCAGGGCAGGGGGCGCGGGGACTGAAGCTTTCTTT. Protein sequence: CASSLGGRAGGAGTEAFF.

The chain combines TRBV6-4 with TRBJ2-7; weak D call: TRBD1 (6 bases). The V end was cut by 3 bases, the J end by 6 bases, with 12 bases between. The CDR3 has 13 residues. Germline-derived CDR1 and CDR2 are MRHNA and SNTAGT. The CDR3 spells CASSEARGREQYF. DNA for the CDR3: TGTGCCAGCAGTGAAGCCAGGGGCCGCGAGCAGTACTTC.

The rearrangement joins TRBV6-5 to TRBJ1-5, with D unclear. There are 13 residues in the CDR3. Per the germline V gene, CDR1 is MNHEY and CDR2 is SVGAGI. Trimming shortened V by 0 bases and J by 3 bases, and 3 bases separated the two germline ends. The DNA for the CDR3 is TGTGCCAGCAGTTACTCCTCCAATCAGCCCCAGCATTTT. Encoded protein: CASSYSSNQPQHF.

The chain links TRBV7-9 to TRBJ2-1; D possibly corresponds to TRBD1 (6 bases). Trimming removed 5 bases from V and 3 bases from J, with 17 bases in between. Germline V lookup: CDR1 SEHNR, CDR2 FQNEAQ (reference sequence). This CDR3 is 16 amino acids long. CDR3 nucleotide sequence: TGTGCCAGCAGCGCGAGTCTGGGGGCGGACTACAATGAGCAGTTCTTC. This translates into CASSASLGADYNEQFF.

This chain links TRBV11-2 with TRBJ1-2; D not resolved. The CDR3 covers 16 residues. CDR1 and CDR2 (germline): SGHAT, FQNNGV. V was shortened by 6 bases and J by 8 bases, with 25 bases between the two germline ends. In DNA form, the CDR3 reads TGTGCCAGCAGACAAGTAGAACCTCTCGCAGGTGGCGGCTACACCTTC. It yields the protein CASRQVEPLAGGGYTF.

This sequence joins TRBV9 and TRBJ1-2; TRBD1 matches at 7 bases. V shed 0 bases, J shed 3 bases, and the junction held 8 bases outside the gene matches. CDR3 length: 16 residues. Per the germline V gene, CDR1 is SGDLS and CDR2 is YYNGEE. The CDR3 sequence is CASSVAPTGFDYGYTF. The CDR3 bases are TGTGCCAGCAGCGTAGCCCCGACAGGGTTCGACTATGGCTACACCTTC.

Here the CDR3 DNA reads TGTGCCAGCTCACCACCATCCGGGGGCTATGGCACTGAAGCTTTCTTT. Protein product: CASSPPSGGYGTEAFF. The rearrangement uses TRBV18 and TRBJ1-1; tentative D call: TRBD1 (6 bases). This CDR3 contains 16 residues. Germline lookup yields CDR1 KGHSH and CDR2 LQKENI. Trimming pared 0 bases from V and 4 bases from J, leaving 15 bases between.

The chain is built from TRBV10-3 and TRBJ2-1, with 12 bases fitting TRBD1. V shed 4 bases, J shed 7 bases, and the junction held 5 bases outside the gene matches. This CDR3 is 15 amino acids long. Germline V gene data show CDR1 as ENHRY and CDR2 as SYGVKD. CDR3 residues: CAISAPGQGANEQFF. The CDR3 DNA follows: TGTGCCATCAGTGCGCCGGGACAGGGGGCGAATGAGCAGTTCTTC.

This rearrangement joins TRBV6-5 to TRBJ2-7; TRBD1 or TRBD2 may be the D gene (6 bases each). The CDR3 is 15 amino acids. The germline V and J ends were trimmed by 2 bases and 2 bases, with 13 bases remaining between them. Germline V gives CDR1 MNHEY, CDR2 SVGAGI. The CDR3 DNA follows: TGTGCCAGCAGTTACGAAGGGGGAGGAACCTACGAGCAGTACTTC. It is translated as CASSYEGGGTYEQYF.

J is TRBJ1-2 and V is TRBV6-5; possible D gene TRBD1, 6 bases. The CDR3 length is 13 residues. Trimming removed 4 bases at V and 4 bases at J, with 10 bases between. CDR1 MNHEY and CDR2 SVGAGI come from the germline V gene. DNA for the CDR3: TGTGCCAGCAGTTCGGGGGCTCGCTATGGCTACACCTTC. Residues: CASSSGARYGYTF.